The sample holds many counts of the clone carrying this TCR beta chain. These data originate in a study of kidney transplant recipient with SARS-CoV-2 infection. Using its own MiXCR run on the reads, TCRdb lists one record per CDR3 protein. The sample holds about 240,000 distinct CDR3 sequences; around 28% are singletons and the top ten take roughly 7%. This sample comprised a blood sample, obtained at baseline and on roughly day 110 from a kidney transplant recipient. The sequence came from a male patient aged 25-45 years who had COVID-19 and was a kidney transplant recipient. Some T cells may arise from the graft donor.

CDR3 DNA sequence: TGTGCCAGCAGCTTATATAGGCAGAACACTGAAGCTTTCTTT. Translating it yields CASSLYRQNTEAFF. The chain combines TRBV7-6 with TRBJ1-1; the D is unclear. The CDR3 runs to 14 residues. Germline assignment: CDR1 SGHVS and CDR2 FNYEAQ. The germline V and J ends were trimmed by 2 bases and 1 base, with 8 bases remaining between them.